This T cell receptor beta chain was sequenced in a study of shared clonotypes between healthy human individuals. Naive CD8 cells lacked CD45RO and underwent positive selection for CCR7, leaving out terminally differentiated effector memory CD45RA+ cells. The assay was carried out at the deep level. Each subset's genomic DNA was shared equally among a number of immunoSEQ plates. The assay was immunoSEQ multiplex PCR, and TCRdb's table has in-frame clones only and misses some. The sample records about 2 million clones, 85% to 95% being singletons. The V gene lost 1 base and the J gene lost 5 bases, with 14 bases spanning the gap. Germline V gene data show CDR1 as MGHRA and CDR2 as YSYEKL. This CDR3 spans 16 amino acids. This clone has more than one count but fewer than ten. What it binds is not known. Points from the study as a whole: Generation probabilities were higher for clonotypes shared across all four sorted-subset donors than for unshared ones. Several donors showed sharing of about 4.6% of naive CD4 clonotypes.

This TCR derives from a man aged 18 to 35 in good health. Sequenced sample: naive CD8+ T cells sorted from blood. The chain joins TRBV4-1 to TRBJ1-4; tentatively, D is TRBD1 (5 bases). The CDR3 DNA reads as TGCGCCAGCAGCCAAGCTTTACAGGCGTTGAATGAAAAACTGTTTTTT. Its protein product is CASSQALQALNEKLFF.